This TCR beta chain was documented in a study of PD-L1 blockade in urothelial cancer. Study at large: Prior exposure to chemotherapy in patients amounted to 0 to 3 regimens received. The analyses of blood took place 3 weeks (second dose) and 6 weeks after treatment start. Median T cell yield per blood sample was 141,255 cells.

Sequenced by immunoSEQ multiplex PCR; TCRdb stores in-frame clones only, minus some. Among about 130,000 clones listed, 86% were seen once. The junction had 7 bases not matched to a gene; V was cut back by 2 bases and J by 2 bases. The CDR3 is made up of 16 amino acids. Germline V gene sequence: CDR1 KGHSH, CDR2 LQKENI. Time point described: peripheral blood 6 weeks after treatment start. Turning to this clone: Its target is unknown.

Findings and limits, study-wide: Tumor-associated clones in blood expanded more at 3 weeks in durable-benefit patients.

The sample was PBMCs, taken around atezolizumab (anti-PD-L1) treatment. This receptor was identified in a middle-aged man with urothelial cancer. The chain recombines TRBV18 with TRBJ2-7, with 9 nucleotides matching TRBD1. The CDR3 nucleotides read TGTGCCAGCTCACCAAAGGGACAGGGAATAACCTACGAGCAGTACTTC. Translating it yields CASSPKGQGITYEQYF.